One and the same sample provided the 4 T cell receptor beta chains below, sequenced in a study of blood T cells in healthy people across ages. Sample-barcoded 5' priming and a J-beta primer mix drove a second PCR of about 7 to 12 cycles. TCRdb ran MiXCR on the 5' RACE reads and lists one entry per CDR3 protein. Found here are approximately 940,000 distinct CDR3 sequences, approximately 49% of them singletons; the top ten hold around an eighth. Sequencing was performed on blood. The source of these receptors is a young man in good health.

The V call is TRBV4-2, the J call TRBJ1-4, with 8 bases fitting TRBD1. CDR1 is LGHNA, CDR2 YNFKEQ, per germline. The CDR3 runs to 16 residues. V lost 3 bases, J lost 8 bases, and 11 bases stayed unmatched. The chain's CDR3 is CASSHLQGAQEEKLFF. CDR3 DNA sequence: TGTGCCAGCAGCCACCTCCAGGGGGCCCAGGAAGAAAAACTGTTTTTT.

Many counts were recorded for this clonotype. This sequence joins TRBV5-4 and TRBJ2-5; D not certain. V lost 0 bases to trimming and J lost 0 bases, with 9 bases between them. The CDR3 length is 15 residues. Germline V gene data show CDR1 as SGHNT and CDR2 as YYREEE (reference sequence). The DNA of the CDR3 is TGTGCCAGCAGCTTGGAACAGCAGTACCAAGAGACCCAGTACTTC. It is translated as CASSLEQQYQETQYF. Supplemented by reference TRBV5-4 and TRBJ2-5, the full variable domain reads ETGVTQSPTHLIKTRGQQVTLRCSSQSGHNTVSWYQQALGQGPQFIFQYYREEENGRGNFPPRFSGLQFPNYSSELNVNALELDDSALYLCASSLEQQYQETQYFGPGTRLLVL.

The chain combines TRBV6-5 with TRBJ2-4, with 9 bases identical to TRBD1. In germline, CDR1 is MNHEY, CDR2 SVGAGI. J was trimmed by 0 bases and V by 0 bases; bases with no gene match: 12. The CDR3 is 20 residues long. The CDR3 spells CASSYSSGTGTNLAKNIQYF. The CDR3 bases are TGTGCCAGCAGTTACTCTTCCGGGACAGGGACTAACTTAGCCAAAAACATTCAGTACTTC.

About this clonotype itself: Relative to the germline gene, one junction end is altered; a read error may explain this. The chain combines TRBV12-3 or TRBV12-4 with TRBJ2-3, with D uncertain. The CDR3 is 13 amino acids. CDR3 in DNA: TGTGCCACCCGCAGTGTGAGAGCAGATGCGCAGTATTTT. It codes for CATRSVRADAQYF.